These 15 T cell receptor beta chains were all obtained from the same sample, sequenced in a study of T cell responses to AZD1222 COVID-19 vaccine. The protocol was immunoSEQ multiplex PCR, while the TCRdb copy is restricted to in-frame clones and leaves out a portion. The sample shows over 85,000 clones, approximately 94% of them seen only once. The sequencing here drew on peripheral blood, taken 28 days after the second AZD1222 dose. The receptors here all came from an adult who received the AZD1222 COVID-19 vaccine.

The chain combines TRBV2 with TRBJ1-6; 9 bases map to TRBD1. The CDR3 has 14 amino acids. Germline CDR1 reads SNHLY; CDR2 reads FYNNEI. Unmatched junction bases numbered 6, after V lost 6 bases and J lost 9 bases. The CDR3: CASRGTGMGSPLHF. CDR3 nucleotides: TGTGCCAGCAGAGGGACAGGGATGGGTTCACCCCTCCACTTT.

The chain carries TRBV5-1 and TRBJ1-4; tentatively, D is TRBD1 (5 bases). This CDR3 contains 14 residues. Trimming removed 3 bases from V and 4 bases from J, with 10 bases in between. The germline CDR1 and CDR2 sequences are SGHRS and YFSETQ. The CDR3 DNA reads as TGCGCCAGCAGCTCTGGGACTATTAATGAAAAACTGTTTTTT. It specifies CASSSGTINEKLFF. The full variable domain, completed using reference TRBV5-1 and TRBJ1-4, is KAGVTQTPRYLIKTRGQQVTLSCSPISGHRSVSWYQQTPGQGLQFLFEYFSETQRNKGNFPGRFSGRQFSNSRSEMNVSTLELGDSALYLCASSSGTINEKLFFGSGTQLSVL.

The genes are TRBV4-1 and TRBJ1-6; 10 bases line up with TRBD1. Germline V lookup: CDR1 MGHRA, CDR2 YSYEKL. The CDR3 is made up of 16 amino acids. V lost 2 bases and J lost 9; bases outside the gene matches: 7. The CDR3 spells CASSQPGQGFRSPLHF. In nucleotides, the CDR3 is TGCGCCAGCAGCCAACCGGGACAGGGGTTTCGTTCACCCCTCCACTTT.

DNA for the CDR3: TGTGCCAGCAGTTCGAAGGGGGGGGGCGGAGGCTACACCTTC. Its translation is CASSSKGGGGGYTF. The chain has TRBV6-5 and TRBJ1-2; TRBD1 is a possible D gene (6 bases). CDR3 length: 14 residues. Trimming pared 4 bases from V and 8 bases from J, leaving 17 bases between. CDR1 is MNHEY and CDR2 is SVGAGI in the germline V gene.

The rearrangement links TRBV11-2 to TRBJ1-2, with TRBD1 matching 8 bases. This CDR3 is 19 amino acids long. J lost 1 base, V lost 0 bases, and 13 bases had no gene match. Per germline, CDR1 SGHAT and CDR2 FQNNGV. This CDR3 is CASSLDPFLGTGVNYGYTF. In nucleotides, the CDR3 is TGTGCCAGCAGCTTAGATCCGTTCCTTGGGACAGGAGTTAACTATGGCTACACCTTC.

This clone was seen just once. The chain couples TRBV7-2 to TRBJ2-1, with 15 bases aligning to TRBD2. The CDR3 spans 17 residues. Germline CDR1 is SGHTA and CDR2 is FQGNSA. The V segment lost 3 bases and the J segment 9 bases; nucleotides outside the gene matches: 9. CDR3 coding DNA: TGTGCCAGCAGCTTTCTAGGACTAGCGGGGGGGCCAAGTGAGCAGTTCTTC. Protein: CASSFLGLAGGPSEQFF.

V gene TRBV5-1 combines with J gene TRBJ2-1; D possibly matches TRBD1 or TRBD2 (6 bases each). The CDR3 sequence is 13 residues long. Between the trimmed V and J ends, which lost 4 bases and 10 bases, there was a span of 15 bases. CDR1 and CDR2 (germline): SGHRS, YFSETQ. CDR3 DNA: TGCGCCAGCAGCCTAAGGGGGGCTGAGGAGCAGTTCTTC. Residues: CASSLRGAEEQFF. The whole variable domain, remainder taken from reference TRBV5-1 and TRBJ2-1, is KAGVTQTPRYLIKTRGQQVTLSCSPISGHRSVSWYQQTPGQGLQFLFEYFSETQRNKGNFPGRFSGRQFSNSRSEMNVSTLELGDSALYLCASSLRGAEEQFFGPGTRLTVL.

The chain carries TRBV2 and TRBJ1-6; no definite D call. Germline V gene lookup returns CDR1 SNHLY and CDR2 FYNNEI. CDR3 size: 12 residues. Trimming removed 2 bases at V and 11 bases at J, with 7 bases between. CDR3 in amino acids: CASSEWVAPLHF. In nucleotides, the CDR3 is TGTGCCAGCAGTGAATGGGTGGCACCCCTCCACTTT. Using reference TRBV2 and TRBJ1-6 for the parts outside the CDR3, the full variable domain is EPEVTQTPSHQVTQMGQEVILRCVPISNHLYFYWYRQILGQKVEFLVSFYNNEISEKSEIFDDQFSVERPDGSNFTLKIRSTKLEDSAMYFCASSEWVAPLHFGNGTRLTVT.

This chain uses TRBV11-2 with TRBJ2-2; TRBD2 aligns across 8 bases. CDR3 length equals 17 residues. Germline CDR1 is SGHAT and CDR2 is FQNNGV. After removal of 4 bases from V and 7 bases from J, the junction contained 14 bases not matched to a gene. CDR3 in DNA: TGTGCCAGCAGCTCGAAGGGTAGCGGGGCGTTCGACGGGGAGCTGTTTTTT. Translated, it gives CASSSKGSGAFDGELFF.

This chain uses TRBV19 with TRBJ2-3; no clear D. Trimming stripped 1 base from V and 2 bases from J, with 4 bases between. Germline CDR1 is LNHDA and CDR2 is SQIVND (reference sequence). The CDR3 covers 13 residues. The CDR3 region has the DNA TGTGCCAGTAGTATAGGGGTCACAGATACGCAGTATTTT. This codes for CASSIGVTDTQYF.

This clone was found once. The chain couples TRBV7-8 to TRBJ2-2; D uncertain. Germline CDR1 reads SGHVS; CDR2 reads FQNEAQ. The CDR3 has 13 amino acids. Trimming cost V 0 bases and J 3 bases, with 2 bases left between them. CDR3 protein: CASSLADTGELFF. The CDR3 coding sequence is TGTGCCAGCAGCTTAGCTGACACCGGGGAGCTGTTTTTT. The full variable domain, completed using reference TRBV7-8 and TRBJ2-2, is GAGVSQSPRYKVAKRGQDVALRCDPISGHVSLFWYQQALGQGPEFLTYFQNEAQLDKSGLPSDRFFAERPEGSVSTLKIQRTQQEDSAVYLCASSLADTGELFFGEGSRLTVL.

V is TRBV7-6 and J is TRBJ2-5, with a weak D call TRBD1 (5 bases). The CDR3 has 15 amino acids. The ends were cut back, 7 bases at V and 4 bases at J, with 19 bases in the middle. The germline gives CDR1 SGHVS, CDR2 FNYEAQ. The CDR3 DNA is TGTGCCAGCAATCTGGGTACAGGCATCACAGAGACCCAGTACTTC. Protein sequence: CASNLGTGITETQYF.

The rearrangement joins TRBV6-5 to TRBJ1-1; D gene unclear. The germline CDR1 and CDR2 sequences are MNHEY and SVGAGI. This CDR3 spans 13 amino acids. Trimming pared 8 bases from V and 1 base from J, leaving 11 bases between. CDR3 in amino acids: CASGATGNTEAFF. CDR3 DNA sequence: TGTGCCAGCGGCGCGACGGGGAACACTGAAGCTTTCTTT.

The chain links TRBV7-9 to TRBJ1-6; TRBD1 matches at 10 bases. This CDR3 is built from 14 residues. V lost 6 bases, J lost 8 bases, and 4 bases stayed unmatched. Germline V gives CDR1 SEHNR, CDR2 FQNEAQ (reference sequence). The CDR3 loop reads CASSLGQGYSPLHF. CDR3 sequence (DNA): TGTGCCAGCAGTCTGGGACAGGGGTATTCACCCCTCCACTTT.

DNA of the CDR3: TGTGCCAGCAGCCCAGCCAAGGGGACAGGCCCCAGCTACACCTTC. Its protein is CASSPAKGTGPSYTF. The V call is TRBV3-1 (or the pseudogene TRBV3-2), the J call TRBJ1-2, with 8 bases that match TRBD1. J gave up 9 bases and V 4 bases, and 13 bases lay outside the gene matches. This CDR3 has 15 amino acids. Germline CDR1 is LGHDT and CDR2 is YNNKEL (reference sequence).